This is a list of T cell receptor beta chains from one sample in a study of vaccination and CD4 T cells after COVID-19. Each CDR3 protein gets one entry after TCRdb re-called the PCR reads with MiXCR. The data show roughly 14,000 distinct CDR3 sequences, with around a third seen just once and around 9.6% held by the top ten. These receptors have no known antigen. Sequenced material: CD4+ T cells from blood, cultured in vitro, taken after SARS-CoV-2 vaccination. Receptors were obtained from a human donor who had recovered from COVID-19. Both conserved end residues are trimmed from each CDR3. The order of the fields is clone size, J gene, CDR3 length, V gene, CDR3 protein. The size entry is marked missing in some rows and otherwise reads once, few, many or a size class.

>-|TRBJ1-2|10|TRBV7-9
ASSWDSGGYT
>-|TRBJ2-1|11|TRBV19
ASTLAGAYTLF
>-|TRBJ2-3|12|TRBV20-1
SAFGRDRTDTQY
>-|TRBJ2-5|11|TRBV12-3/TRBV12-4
ASSSGTEETQY
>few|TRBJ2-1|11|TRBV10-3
ATHGRTYNEQF
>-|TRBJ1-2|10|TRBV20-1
SASWWNAGYT
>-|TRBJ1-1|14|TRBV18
ASSPQPVAGHTEAF
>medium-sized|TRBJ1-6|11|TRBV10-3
AISEWTNSPLH
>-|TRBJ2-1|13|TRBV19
ASMPPGQHNNEQF
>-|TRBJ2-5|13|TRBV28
ASSPGAQLGETQY
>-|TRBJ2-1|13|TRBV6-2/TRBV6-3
ASREAGTGSDEQF
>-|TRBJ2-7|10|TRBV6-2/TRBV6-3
ASSYTQGVQY
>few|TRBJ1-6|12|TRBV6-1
ASRLQGRGSPLH
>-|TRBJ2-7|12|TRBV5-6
ASSWSASSYEQY
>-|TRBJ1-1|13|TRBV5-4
ASSLAVRTNTEAF
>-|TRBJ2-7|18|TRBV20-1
SARPPPGQPISGFGYEQY
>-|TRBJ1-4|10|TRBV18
ASSPQGAELF
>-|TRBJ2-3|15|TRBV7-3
ASSLTGAGGGTDTQY
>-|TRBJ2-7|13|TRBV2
ASSDKRTSGRVSY
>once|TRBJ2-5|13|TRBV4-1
ASSQDPGVGETQY
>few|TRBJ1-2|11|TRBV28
ASSPTGAYGYT
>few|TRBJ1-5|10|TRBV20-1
SANGQGRPQH
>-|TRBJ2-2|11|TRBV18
ASGSALTGELF
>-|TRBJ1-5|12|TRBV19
ASSRTGSNQPQH
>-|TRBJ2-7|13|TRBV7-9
ASSDKGGTNYEQY
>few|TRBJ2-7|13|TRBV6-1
ASSTRTYGAYEQY
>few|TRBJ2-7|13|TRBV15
ATSRSGTESYEQY
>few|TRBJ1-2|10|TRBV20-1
SARGGTGGYT
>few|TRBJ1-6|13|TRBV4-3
ASSQYRDRVSPLH
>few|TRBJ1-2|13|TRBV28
ASSRAMTGTYGYT
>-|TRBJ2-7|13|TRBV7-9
ASSSGGSVSYEQY
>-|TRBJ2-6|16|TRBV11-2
ASSPLMGTSSGANVLT
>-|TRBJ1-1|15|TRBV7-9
ASSLGAVIHMNTEAF
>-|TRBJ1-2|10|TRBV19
ASSIRDSGYT
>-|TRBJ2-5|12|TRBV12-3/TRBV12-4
ASSPGLERRTQY
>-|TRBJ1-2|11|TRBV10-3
AISAAGNYGYT
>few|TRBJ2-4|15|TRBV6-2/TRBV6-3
ASSYGARGLTSPFQY
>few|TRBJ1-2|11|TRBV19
ASSMDRVGGYT
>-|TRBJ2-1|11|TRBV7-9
ASSLVLGNEQF
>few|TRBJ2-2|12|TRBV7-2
ASSLATNTGELF
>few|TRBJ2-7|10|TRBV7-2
ASSPKLYEQY
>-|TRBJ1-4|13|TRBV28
ASITPGRTNEKLF
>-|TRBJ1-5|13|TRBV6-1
ASSTDRGLGQPQH
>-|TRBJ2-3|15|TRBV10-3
AISEVPSGRAADTQY
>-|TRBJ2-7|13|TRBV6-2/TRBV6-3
ASSYPAQGGNEQY